This TCR beta chain derives from a study of control samples from healthy donors and cancer patients (dated by TCRdb to between 2020 and 2021). Libraries were constructed by the immunoSEQ multiplex PCR assay. TCRdb obtained this table from immuneACCESS and retained in-frame rearrangements with V and J assigned. These tables miss some clones; where compared with another copy, unresolved V genes account for less than half of the shortfall, and the remainder is unexplained. This sample holds 100,000 or so clones; about four fifths were observed only once. In total, the top ten clones hold less than 15% of the sample. A distance of 16 bases separates the germline ends of V and J, which lose 4 bases and 6 bases respectively. Including cysteine and phenylalanine, the CDR3 has 14 amino acids. Kept here is only the CDR3 DNA, which spans 42 bases and is read in frame from base 1. The germline V gene provides CDR1 LGHNA and CDR2 YSLEER.

A note on this clone: This receptor's antigen is unknown. Nothing much larger sits one base from this clone, and base qualities are not available.

The chain is encoded by TRBV4-3 joined to TRBJ2-7; a tentative D match to TRBD2 spans 5 bases. The sequenced sample was blood. This clonotype originated in a woman between 45 and 65 years old in good health. The CDR3 here reads CASSLSEDGSEQYF. The DNA reads TGCGCCAGCAGCCTTTCAGAGGATGGGAGCGAGCAGTACTTC.